This T cell receptor beta chain originates from a study of blood T cell repertoires in COVID-19. Some clones are missing from TCRdb's copy, which holds only in-frame ones; the method was immunoSEQ multiplex PCR. The data show 150,000 or so clones, with 86% seen just once and about an eighth held by the top ten. The CDR3 is 13 amino acids. The V end was cut by 5 bases, the J end by 3 bases, with 10 bases between. Germline values: CDR1 MRHNA, CDR2 SNTAGT. Specimen: peripheral blood. The sequence came from a woman between 65 and 79 years old with COVID-19, enrolled during active disease. J is TRBJ1-1 and V is TRBV6-4; D is possibly TRBD1 (5 bases). CDR3 in amino acids: CASSQGLDTEAFF. CDR3 sequence (DNA): TGTGCCAGCAGTCAGGGATTGGACACTGAAGCTTTCTTT.